Listed here are 21 T cell receptor beta chains from one sample, sequenced in a study of vaccination and CD4 T cells after COVID-19. Their antigens remain unidentified. Cultured CD4+ T-cell DNA underwent Oncomine TCR Beta short-read sequencing. Genomic DNA from cultured CD4+ T cells was extracted. TCRdb recomputed calls from the PCR reads with MiXCR, one row per CDR3 protein. The repertoire holds fewer than 10,000 distinct CDR3 sequences, about 35% seen once, with roughly 27% in the top ten. Treatment described: approximately nine-day PBMC culture with coronavirus spike peptide pools or control peptides (ViraFEST assay). From the unexposed donor, CD4+ T cells were collected ahead of the COVID-19 pandemic (2011-2018). Specimen: CD4+ T cells from blood, cultured in vitro. Receptor source: a human donor in good health.

This sequence joins TRBV21-1 and TRBJ1-1; TRBD1 was called by the table and not checked on the DNA. TRBV21-1 is recorded as a pseudogene. CDR3 length: 17 amino acids. CDR3 loop: CASSKAGDRGVLTEAFF. The DNA of the CDR3 is TGTGCCAGCAGCAAAGCTGGGGATAGGGGCGTCCTGACTGAAGCTTTCTTT.

This clonotype was observed a few times. V gene TRBV7-9 combines with J gene TRBJ2-7; D uncertain. The CDR3 loop spans 13 amino acids. The V gene lost 2 bases and the J gene lost 3 bases, with 8 bases spanning the gap. Germline V gene sequence: CDR1 SEHNR, CDR2 FQNEAQ (reference sequence). CDR3 in amino acids: CASSLLFGYEQYF. DNA of the CDR3: TGTGCCAGCAGCTTATTGTTCGGCTACGAGCAGTACTTC.

A few counts support this clonotype. The gene calls are TRBV6-1 and TRBJ2-7; 9 bases match TRBD1. Trimming at V came to 4 bases and at J to 6 bases, leaving 10 bases not matched to a gene. Germline V gene sequence: CDR1 MNHNS, CDR2 SASEGT. CDR3 length: 15 residues. CDR3 sequence reads: CASSAAGTGYLEQYF. The CDR3, as DNA: TGTGCCAGCAGTGCCGCCGGGACAGGGTATCTCGAGCAGTACTTC.

V gene TRBV20-1 combines with J gene TRBJ2-7; perhaps TRBD2 as D (5 bases). The germline gives CDR1 DFQATT, CDR2 SNEGSKA (reference sequence). This CDR3 contains 13 residues. As DNA, the CDR3 is TGCAGGATCCCCTCAGCGGAGTCCTACGAGCAGTACTTC. Its translation is CRIPSAESYEQYF.

The V gene is TRBV12-3 or TRBV12-4, the J gene TRBJ1-5; D remains ambiguous. The CDR3 has 15 amino acids. Trimming cost V 6 bases and J 0 bases, with 12 bases left between them. CDR3 protein: CASREEGISNQPQHF. CDR3 in DNA: TGTGCCAGCAGAGAAGAAGGGATTAGCAATCAGCCCCAGCATTTT.

V is TRBV7-2 and J is TRBJ2-3; D is uncertain. V dropped 1 base and J dropped 4 bases, with 6 bases sitting between them. The CDR3 consists of 13 residues. CDR1 is SGHTA, CDR2 FQGNSA, per germline. The chain's CDR3 is CASSLGAADTQYF. The DNA of the CDR3 is TGTGCCAGCAGCTTAGGGGCCGCAGATACGCAGTATTTT.

In this sample, this clonotype turned up a few times. The V call is TRBV7-9, the J call TRBJ1-2; 10 nucleotides line up with TRBD1. Germline-derived CDR1 and CDR2 are SEHNR and FQNEAQ (reference sequence). This CDR3 contains 15 residues. Trimming removed 5 bases from V and 3 bases from J; junction bases left unmatched: 6. The CDR3 DNA sequence: TGTGCCAGCAGCCCTCAGGGGACAGGGGACTATGGCTACACCTTC. It translates to CASSPQGTGDYGYTF.

This clonotype was counted between two and nine times. This rearrangement joins TRBV6-2 or TRBV6-3 to TRBJ2-5; maybe TRBD2 (5 bases). The CDR3 loop spans 14 amino acids. The germline V gene has CDR1 MNHEY and CDR2 SVGEGT. The V and J ends lost 5 bases and 4 bases respectively, with 14 bases between them. The CDR3 protein is CASSQWGVSETQYF. CDR3 sequence (DNA): TGTGCCAGCAGTCAATGGGGAGTGTCAGAGACCCAGTACTTC.

This clonotype was observed a handful of times. This chain joins TRBV15 and TRBJ1-6; D may be TRBD1 (5 bases). The CDR3 has 14 residues. Germline V lookup: CDR1 LNHNV, CDR2 YYDKDF (reference sequence). V lost 1 base, J lost 7 bases, and 8 bases lay in between. CDR3 region: CATSRGGGNSPLHF. The CDR3 bases are TGTGCCACCAGCAGAGGGGGGGGGAATTCACCCCTCCACTTT.

This sequence joins TRBV6-1 and TRBJ2-7; D remains ambiguous. V lost 6 bases to trimming and J lost 1 base, with 7 bases between them. Looked up from germline, CDR1 is MNHNS and CDR2 is SASEGT. The CDR3 totals 12 residues. In DNA form, the CDR3 reads TGTGCCAGCAGAATCAATTCCTACGAGCAGTACTTC. Translation gives CASRINSYEQYF.

This clonotype has only a few counts. The chain combines TRBV20-1 with TRBJ2-7; D is perhaps TRBD1 or TRBD2 (5 bases each). Trimming stripped 6 bases from V and 2 bases from J, with 17 bases between. This CDR3 spans 14 amino acids. Germline V gene sequence: CDR1 DFQATT, CDR2 SNEGSKA (reference sequence). The CDR3 spells CSAERPGTAYEQYF. The DNA for the CDR3 is TGCAGTGCCGAACGCCCCGGGACGGCCTACGAGCAGTACTTC.

This clonotype was detected only once. V gene TRBV7-9 combines with J gene TRBJ2-3, with 11 bases fitting TRBD2. The CDR3 is made up of 18 amino acids. Germline-derived CDR1 and CDR2 are SEHNR and FQNEAQ (reference sequence). Trimming cost V 0 bases and J 2 bases; bases outside gene matches: 7. The CDR3 here is CASSLAQLAGVVTDTQYF. In DNA, the CDR3 is TGTGCCAGCAGCTTAGCGCAACTAGCGGGAGTGGTCACAGATACGCAGTATTTT.

This clonotype was counted between two and nine times. The genes are TRBV7-9 and TRBJ1-2; D may be TRBD1 (5 bases). Per the germline V gene, CDR1 is SEHNR and CDR2 is FQNEAQ (reference sequence). V lost 0 bases and J 3 bases, leaving 11 bases between the germline ends. The CDR3 runs to 15 residues. The DNA for the CDR3 is TGTGCCAGCAGCTTAGCGTCGGCAGGGCACTATGGCTACACCTTC. It yields the protein CASSLASAGHYGYTF.

This chain uses TRBV4-1 with TRBJ2-3; 7 positions match TRBD2. CDR3 length equals 18 residues. In germline, CDR1 is MGHRA, CDR2 YSYEKL. Trimming cost V 2 bases and J 5 bases; bases outside gene matches: 16. The CDR3, as DNA: TGCGCCAGCAGCCAACCCCTTCGGAGGGAGGGGTCGATAGATACGCAGTATTTT. As protein: CASSQPLRREGSIDTQYF.

The chain carries TRBV12-3 or TRBV12-4 and TRBJ2-1, with 14 bases aligning to TRBD2. The CDR3 is made up of 15 amino acids. V shed 5 bases, J shed 9 bases, and the junction held 6 bases outside the gene matches. The CDR3 nucleotides are TGTGCCAGCAGTCCGGGACTAGCGGGAGCTGTTGAGCAGTTCTTC. This sequence encodes CASSPGLAGAVEQFF.

This chain links TRBV30 with TRBJ2-3, with D perhaps matching TRBD2 (6 bases). Per the germline V gene, CDR1 is GTSNPN and CDR2 is SVGIG (reference sequence). The CDR3 extends over 12 amino acids. Trimming pared 0 bases from V and 8 bases from J, leaving 9 bases between. The CDR3, as DNA: TGTGCCTGGAGTGTTTCGCGGGGTACGCAGTATTTT. Translation gives CAWSVSRGTQYF.

J is TRBJ1-5 and V is TRBV6-1; D not certain. CDR1 MNHNS and CDR2 SASEGT come from the germline V gene. V shed 7 bases and J shed 7 bases, with 23 bases lying between them. The CDR3 is 16 amino acids. In DNA form, the CDR3 reads TGTGCCAGCATGGGTTCTTCTTCCGCGGGTCGACAGCCCCAGCATTTT. Translated: CASMGSSSAGRQPQHF.

This clonotype appeared a few times. This chain joins TRBV7-6 and TRBJ1-6, with D unclear. The CDR3 loop spans 13 amino acids. V was pared by 5 bases and J by 8 bases, with 10 bases between. CDR1 SGHVS and CDR2 FNYEAQ come from the germline V gene. The CDR3 bases are TGTGCCAGCAGCCCAACCCTGGATTCACCCCTCCACTTT. Its translation: CASSPTLDSPLHF. The variable domain in full, completed from reference TRBV7-6 and TRBJ1-6, reads GAGVSQSPRYKVTKRGQDVALRCDPISGHVSLYWYRQALGQGPEFLTYFNYEAQQDKSGLPNDRFSAERPEGSISTLTIQRTEQRDSAMYRCASSPTLDSPLHFGNGTRLTVT.

The gene calls are TRBV28 and TRBJ1-5; D remains ambiguous. Deletions cut 5 bases from V and 11 bases from J, with 13 bases between. Germline values: CDR1 MDHEN, CDR2 SYDVKM. The CDR3 has 12 amino acids. The CDR3 spells CASSTTVQAQHF. The CDR3 nucleotides are TGTGCCAGCAGTACTACAGTACAAGCCCAGCATTTT.

This clonotype was seen only a few times. The chain employs TRBV30 and TRBJ2-7; 9 positions agree with TRBD2. The CDR3 length is 17 residues. Germline lookup yields CDR1 GTSNPN and CDR2 SVGIG (reference sequence). V lost 3 bases, J lost 2 bases, and 14 bases stayed unmatched. The CDR3 sequence is CAWSQPPRLAATYEQYF. The CDR3 DNA follows: TGTGCCTGGAGCCAACCCCCCCGACTAGCGGCAACCTACGAGCAGTACTTC.

CDR3 sequence reads: CSARDGGVAQYF. Written as DNA, the CDR3 is TGCAGTGCTAGAGATGGGGGCGTTGCGCAGTATTTT. The gene calls are TRBV20-1 and TRBJ2-3, with a weak D call TRBD1 (6 bases). CDR1 and CDR2 from the germline V gene are DFQATT and SNEGSKA (reference sequence). This CDR3 is built from 12 residues. V was pared by 0 bases and J by 10 bases, with 11 bases between.